The present T cell receptor beta chain was sequenced within a study of shared clonotypes between healthy human individuals. The run depth of the assay was deep. Each subset's genomic DNA was split evenly across several immunoSEQ plates. The repertoire was sequenced with immunoSEQ multiplex PCR; TCRdb's copy has only in-frame clones and lacks some. The repertoire has 2 million to 2.5 million clones, just over 90% of them found once; the top ten carry about 1.8%. A word on this clone: No antigen is known for it.

General study findings and limits: What limited the represented genetic and exposure-history diversity was the small number of donors. Sampling used blood alone; tissue repertoires probably differ.

CD8 cells classed as naive were CD45RO-negative and positively selected for CCR7, excluding terminally differentiated effector memory CD45RA+ cells. Germline V gene data show CDR1 as MGHRA and CDR2 as YSYEKL. The CDR3 loop spans 13 amino acids. V gave up 4 bases and J gave up 6 bases, with 9 bases separating them. This sequence joins TRBV4-1 and TRBJ2-2; D not certain. Sequenced: naive CD8+ T cells from PBMCs. The receptor was isolated from a man in his late teens or twenties in good health. Some clones in this sample may be carry-over from other donors' samples. The chain's CDR3 is CASSREVSGELFF. As DNA, the CDR3 is TGCGCCAGCAGCCGTGAGGTGTCCGGGGAGCTGTTTTTT.